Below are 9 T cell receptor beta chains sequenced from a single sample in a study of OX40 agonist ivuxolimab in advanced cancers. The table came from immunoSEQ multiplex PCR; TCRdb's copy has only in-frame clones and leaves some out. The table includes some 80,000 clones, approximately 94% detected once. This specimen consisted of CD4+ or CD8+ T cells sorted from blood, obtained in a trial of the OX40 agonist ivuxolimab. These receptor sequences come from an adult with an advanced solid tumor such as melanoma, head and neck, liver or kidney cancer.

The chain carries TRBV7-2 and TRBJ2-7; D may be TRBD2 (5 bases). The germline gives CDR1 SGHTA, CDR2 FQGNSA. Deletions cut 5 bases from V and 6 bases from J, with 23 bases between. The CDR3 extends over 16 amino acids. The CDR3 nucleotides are TGTGCCAGCAGCGTGAGACTACCAGGTAACGGTGGCGAGCAGTACTTC. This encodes CASSVRLPGNGGEQYF.

CDR3 bases: TGTGCCAGCAGTAGCACCCTTGGGCGTCAGCCCCAGCATTTT. The encoded protein is CASSSTLGRQPQHF. J is TRBJ1-5 and V is TRBV27; D call uncertain. The germline CDR1 and CDR2 sequences are MNHEY and SMNVEV (reference sequence). Trimming cost V 5 bases and J 6 bases, with 14 bases left between them. The CDR3 consists of 14 residues.

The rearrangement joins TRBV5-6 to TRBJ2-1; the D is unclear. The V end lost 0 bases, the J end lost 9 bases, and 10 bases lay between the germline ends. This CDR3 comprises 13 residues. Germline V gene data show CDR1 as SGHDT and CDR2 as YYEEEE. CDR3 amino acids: CASSLDPRAEQFF. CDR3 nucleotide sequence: TGTGCCAGCAGCTTGGACCCCCGGGCTGAGCAGTTCTTC.

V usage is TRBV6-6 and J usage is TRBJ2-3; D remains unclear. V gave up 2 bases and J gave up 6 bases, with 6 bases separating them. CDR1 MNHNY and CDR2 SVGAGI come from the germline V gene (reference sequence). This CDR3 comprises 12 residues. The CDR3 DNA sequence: TGTGCCAGCAGTTACATTGCGGATACGCAGTATTTT. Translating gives CASSYIADTQYF.

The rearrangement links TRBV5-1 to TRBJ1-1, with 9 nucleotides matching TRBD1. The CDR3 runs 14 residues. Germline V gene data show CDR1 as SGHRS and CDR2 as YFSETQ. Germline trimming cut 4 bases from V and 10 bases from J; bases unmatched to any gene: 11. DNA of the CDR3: TGCGCCAGCAGCCAATTACAGGGGGCCGGCGGAGCTTTCTTT. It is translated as CASSQLQGAGGAFF.

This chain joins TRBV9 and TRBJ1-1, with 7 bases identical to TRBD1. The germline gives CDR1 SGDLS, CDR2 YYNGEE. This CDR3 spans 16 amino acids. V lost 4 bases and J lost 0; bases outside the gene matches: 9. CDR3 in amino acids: CASSPRDSRLNTEAFF. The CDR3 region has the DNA TGTGCCAGCAGCCCCCGGGACAGCCGATTGAACACTGAAGCTTTCTTT.

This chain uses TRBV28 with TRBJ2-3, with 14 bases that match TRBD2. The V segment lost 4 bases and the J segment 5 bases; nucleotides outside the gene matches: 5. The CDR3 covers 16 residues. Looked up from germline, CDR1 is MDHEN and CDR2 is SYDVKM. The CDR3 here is CASSSRLAGGVDTQYF. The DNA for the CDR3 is TGTGCCAGCAGTTCTAGACTAGCGGGAGGGGTAGATACGCAGTATTTT.

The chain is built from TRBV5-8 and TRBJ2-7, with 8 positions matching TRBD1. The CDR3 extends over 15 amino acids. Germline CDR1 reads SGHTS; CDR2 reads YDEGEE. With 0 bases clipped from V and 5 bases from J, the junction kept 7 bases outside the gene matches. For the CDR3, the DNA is TGTGCCAGCAGCTTGGAGTCAGGGGGCGAGGACGAGCAGTACTTC. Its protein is CASSLESGGEDEQYF.

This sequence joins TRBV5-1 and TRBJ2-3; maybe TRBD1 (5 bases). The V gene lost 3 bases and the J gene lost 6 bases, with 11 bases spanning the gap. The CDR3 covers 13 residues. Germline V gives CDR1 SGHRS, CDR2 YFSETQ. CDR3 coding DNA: TGCGCCAGCAGCTCCCAGGGTGGCGATACGCAGTATTTT. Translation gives CASSSQGGDTQYF.